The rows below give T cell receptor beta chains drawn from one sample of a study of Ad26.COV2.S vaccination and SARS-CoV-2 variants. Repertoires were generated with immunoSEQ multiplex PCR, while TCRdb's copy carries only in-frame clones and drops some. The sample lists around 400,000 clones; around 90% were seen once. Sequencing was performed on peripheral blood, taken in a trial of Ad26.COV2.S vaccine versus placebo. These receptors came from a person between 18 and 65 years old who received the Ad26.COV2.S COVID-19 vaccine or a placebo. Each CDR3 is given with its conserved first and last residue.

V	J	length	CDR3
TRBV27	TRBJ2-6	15	CASSFWGSGANVLTF
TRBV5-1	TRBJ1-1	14	CASSFGFPNTEAFF
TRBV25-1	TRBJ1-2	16	CASSGADRAYGYGYTF
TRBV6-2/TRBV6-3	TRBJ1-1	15	CASSSPRQGRTEAFF
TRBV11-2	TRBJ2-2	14	CASSFGVYTGELFF
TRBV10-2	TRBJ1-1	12	CASSESNTEAFF
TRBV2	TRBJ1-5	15	CASRRAARSNQPQHF
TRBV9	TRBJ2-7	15	CASSPQGSGSSEQYF
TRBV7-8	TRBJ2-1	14	CASSLLAAYNEQFF
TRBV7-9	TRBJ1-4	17	CASSLPPSDATNEKLFF
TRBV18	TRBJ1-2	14	CASSPGQAAEGYTF
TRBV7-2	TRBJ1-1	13	CASSLIDRTEAFF
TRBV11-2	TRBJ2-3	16	CASSLDTGRTTDTQYF
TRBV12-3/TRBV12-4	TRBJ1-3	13	CASSFVSGNTIYF
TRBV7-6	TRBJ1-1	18	CASSLAPGGGEVNTEAFF
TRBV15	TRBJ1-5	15	CATSRGIDSNQPQHF
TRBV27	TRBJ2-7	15	CASTSNRANLYEQYF
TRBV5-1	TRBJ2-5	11	CASSFQETQYF
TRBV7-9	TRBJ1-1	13	CASSTGQTFEAFF
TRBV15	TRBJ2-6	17	CATSRVAVGSGANVLTF
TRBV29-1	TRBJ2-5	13	CSWGTSSQETQYF
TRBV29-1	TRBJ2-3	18	CSVEEMVLSGRGTDTQYF
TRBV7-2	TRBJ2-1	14	CASSPSATYIEQFF
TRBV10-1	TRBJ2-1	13	CASRREREDEQFF
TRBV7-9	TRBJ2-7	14	CASSLGRETYEQYF
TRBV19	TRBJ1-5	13	CASSIQGEQPQHF
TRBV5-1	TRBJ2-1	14	CASSYSRPGDEQFF
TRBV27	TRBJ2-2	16	CASRSLRLANTGELFF
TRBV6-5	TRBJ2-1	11	CASTNFNEQFF
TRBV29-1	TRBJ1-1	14	CSVEGPGGNTEAFF
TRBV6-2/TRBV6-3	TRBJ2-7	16	CASSQQLAQSSYEQYF
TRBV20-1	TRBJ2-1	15	CSASALAGGPNEQFF
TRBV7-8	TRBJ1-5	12	CASSPTYQPQHF
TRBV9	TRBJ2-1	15	CASSYASGSYNEQFF
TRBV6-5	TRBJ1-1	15	CASRGQGVWNTEAFF
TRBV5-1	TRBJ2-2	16	CASSLMRGRVTGELFF
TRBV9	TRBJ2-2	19	CASSVGGLGLAARTGELFF
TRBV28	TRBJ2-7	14	CASRRDRGPYEQYF
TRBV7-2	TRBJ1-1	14	CASSLAQWGTEAFF
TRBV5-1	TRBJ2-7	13	CASSLQLGYEQYF
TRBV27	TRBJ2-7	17	CASSLFPRTGGSYEQYF
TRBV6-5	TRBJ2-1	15	CASSPSTTNYNEQFF